Following are 8 T cell receptor beta chains from one sample sequenced in a study of tumor and adjacent non-tumor tissue in lung cancer listed by TCRdb under 2018. Bulk unsorted tissue served as the source for RNA extraction, and RNA quality was assessed using a NanoDrop ND-1000 and an Agilent 2100. To prepare the library, multiplex PCR was applied. Sequencing was performed on an Illumina HiSeq 2500. TCRbeta libraries were constructed through three rounds of nested PCR with primers (Table S4) according to protocols modified from ARM-PCR. The raw public data were reprocessed by TCRdb itself: fastp quality trimming at Q25, MiXCR clonotype calling, in-frame beta chains only. Each entry merges the rows of one CDR3 protein and shows their most common DNA and genes. The sample data list 75,000 to 95,000 distinct CDR3 sequences, and about 67% of these were observed just once. About a sixth of the sample is taken by the ten largest.

The sequenced material came from lung tumor tissue. The receptors come from a man aged 60 to 69 with non-small cell lung cancer.

In its sample, this clonotype was seen once. CDR3 residues: CASSGGINLNRGNYGYTF. CDR3 sequence (DNA): TGTGCCAGCAGTGGGGGTATCAACCTGAACAGGGGAAACTATGGCTACACCTTC. V and J are TRBV6-1 and TRBJ1-2; 7 bases are shared with TRBD1. Germline loops: CDR1 MNHNS, CDR2 SASEGT. After removal of 4 bases from V and 2 bases from J, the junction contained 16 bases not matched to a gene. This CDR3 spans 18 amino acids.

Comment on this clonotype: A junction end diverges from the germline sequence, so it may reflect a read error. The V call is TRBV10-3, the J call TRBJ2-3; 11 nucleotides line up with TRBD2. Germline V gene data show CDR1 as ENHRY and CDR2 as SYGVKD. This CDR3 spans 14 amino acids. CDR3 bases: TGTGCCATCAGAACTAGCGGGGGCACAAATACGCAGTATTTT. It codes for CAIRTSGGTNTQYF.

CDR3 sequence reads: CSARNPHRSNTEAFF. As DNA, the CDR3 is TGCAGTGCTAGAAACCCACACAGATCGAACACTGAAGCTTTCTTT. V usage is TRBV20-1 and J usage is TRBJ1-1; D not resolved. V lost 2 bases and J lost 1, with 14 bases in between. The germline V gene has CDR1 DFQATT and CDR2 SNEGSKA (reference sequence). There are 15 residues in the CDR3.

As concerns this clonotype: This may stem from a read error, because a much larger clone lies one nucleotide away. The chain carries TRBV20-1 and TRBJ1-2; TRBD1 matches at 7 bases. The CDR3 has 15 residues. CDR1 is DFQATT and CDR2 is SNEGSKA in the germline V gene (reference sequence). The chain's CDR3 is CSAKASDRDNYGYAF. The CDR3 DNA reads as TGCAGTGCTAAAGCCTCCGACAGGGACAATTATGGCTACGCCTTC.

Details on this clonotype: This may come from a read error, since a much larger clone is one base off. The chain recombines TRBV20-1 with TRBJ2-3, with a tentative D call TRBD2 (5 bases). The CDR3 totals 14 residues. The V gene's germline CDR1 is DFQATT and CDR2 SNEGSKA (reference sequence). The CDR3 DNA sequence: TGCAGTGCTAGTTATCAAGCGGAGAGAGATACGCTGTATTTT. Its translation: CSASYQAERDTLYF.

This clonotype was recorded once. A much larger clone is a single base away; this may be a read error. The genes are TRBV7-9 and TRBJ1-1; D not resolved. Germline CDR1 SEHNR, CDR2 FQNEAQ (reference sequence). The CDR3 contains 15 residues. The DNA of the CDR3 is TGTGCCGGCAGCCCGCCCGGAGTTGGGAACACTGAAGCTTTCTTT. It translates to CAGSPPGVGNTEAFF.

A remark on this clonotype: This may stem from a read error, because a much larger clone lies one nucleotide away. The chain combines TRBV2 with TRBJ2-2; possibly TRBD1 or TRBD2 for D (6 bases each). Per germline, CDR1 SNHLY and CDR2 FYNNEI. The CDR3 loop spans 15 amino acids. DNA of the CDR3: TGTGCCAGCAGTGAGAGGGGGGTTGACACCGGGGAGCTGTTATTT. As protein: CASSERGVDTGELLF.

The sample holds a few counts of this clonotype. This chain uses TRBV29-1 with TRBJ2-5; TRBD2 matches at 12 bases. The CDR3 runs 15 residues. Unmatched junction bases numbered 7, after V lost 3 bases and J lost 5 bases. CDR1 is SQVTM, CDR2 ANQGSEA, per germline. The CDR3 reads CSVDPSGGAGETQYF. The CDR3 region has the DNA TGCAGCGTTGATCCTAGCGGGGGGGCCGGTGAGACCCAGTACTTC.